A single sample is the source of the 16 T cell receptor beta chains below, sequenced in a study of cytomegalovirus exposure and HLA in healthy donors (dated by TCRdb to 2015 to 2018). Library generation was performed with the immunoSEQ multiplex PCR assay. TCRdb took over this immuneACCESS table, retaining in-frame rearrangements with V and J assigned. Such tables are incomplete; in checked studies, under half of the missing clones stem from an unresolved V gene, and the remainder is unexplained. Within this sample are about 240,000 clones, with about 86% of them counted one time only. 2.5% to 3% of the sample rests with the top ten. The sample consisted of PBMCs. These receptor sequences come from a man aged 18 to 30 in good health and CMV-seronegative.

This clone was observed once. The rearrangement links TRBV5-1 to TRBJ1-1, with D tentatively TRBD1 (6 bases). From germline, CDR1 is SGHRS and CDR2 YFSETQ. V shed 1 base and J shed 3 bases, with 13 bases lying between them. This CDR3 has 15 residues. In nucleotides, the CDR3 is TGCGCCAGCAGCTTGACAGGGCACGGGGACACTGAAGCTTTCTTT. Protein sequence: CASSLTGHGDTEAFF.

In nucleotides, the CDR3 is TGTGCCAGCAAGTCCCGTGGGGGGGGCGGAAACACAGATACGCAGTATTTT. It specifies CASKSRGGGGNTDTQYF. The chain couples TRBV19 to TRBJ2-3; possible D gene TRBD2, 7 bases. Germline lookup yields CDR1 LNHDA and CDR2 SQIVND (reference sequence). The CDR3 consists of 17 residues. V lost 9 bases and J 2 bases, leaving 24 bases between the germline ends.

V gene TRBV27 combines with J gene TRBJ2-1; unclear D gene. The CDR3 sequence is 13 residues long. V was shortened by 7 bases and J by 5 bases, with 12 bases between the two germline ends. The germline V gene encodes CDR1 MNHEY and CDR2 SMNVEV (reference sequence). The CDR3 loop is CASTDLDNNEQFF. CDR3 nucleotides: TGTGCCAGCACCGATCTAGATAACAATGAGCAGTTCTTC.

The chain is built from TRBV4-2 and TRBJ1-6, with D perhaps TRBD1 (6 bases). The CDR3 length is 16 residues. Looked up from germline, CDR1 is LGHNA and CDR2 is YNFKEQ. V lost 4 bases to trimming and J lost 8 bases, with 18 bases between them. The CDR3 DNA is TGTGCCAGCAGCCCACCGACAGGACCTTGGGATTCACCCCTCCACTTT. Translation: CASSPPTGPWDSPLHF.

The CDR3 nucleotides read TGTGCCAGCAGCTTAGCCCTAGCGGGAGGCTACGAGCAGTACTTC. Translation: CASSLALAGGYEQYF. The rearrangement uses TRBV7-8 and TRBJ2-7; 11 nucleotides agree with TRBD2. Germline CDR1 reads SGHVS; CDR2 reads FQNEAQ. The CDR3 loop spans 15 amino acids. Losses at the gene ends were 0 bases for V and 3 bases for J; bases not matched to a gene: 1.

The rearrangement uses TRBV15 and TRBJ2-4; no clear D gene. Deletions cut 1 base from V and 3 bases from J, with 10 bases between. The CDR3 is 15 residues long. CDR1 is LNHNV and CDR2 is YYDKDF in the germline V gene (reference sequence). The CDR3 loop reads CATSRVEFGKNIQYF. In DNA form, the CDR3 reads TGTGCCACCAGCAGAGTTGAGTTTGGCAAAAACATTCAGTACTTC.

The chain joins TRBV7-9 to TRBJ1-2; no clear D. CDR3 size: 14 residues. Germline CDR1 SEHNR, CDR2 FQNEAQ (reference sequence). Trimming removed 2 bases from V and 5 bases from J, with 12 bases in between. CDR3 bases: TGTGCCAGCAGCTTACCCGGAGCCGGATATGGCTACACCTTC. Residues: CASSLPGAGYGYTF.

The chain carries TRBV7-9 and TRBJ2-1, with a weak D call TRBD2 (6 bases). Germline CDR1 SEHNR, CDR2 FQNEAQ (reference sequence). This CDR3 region has 17 residues. The V and J ends lost 2 bases and 4 bases respectively, with 18 bases between them. This CDR3 is CASSLRFGDFPYNEQFF. Written as DNA, the CDR3 is TGTGCCAGCAGCTTAAGGTTTGGGGACTTTCCGTACAATGAGCAGTTCTTC. Complete variable domain (other parts from reference TRBV7-9 and TRBJ2-1): DTGVSQNPRHKITKRGQNVTFRCDPISEHNRLYWYRQTLGQGPEFLTYFQNEAQLEKSRLLSDRFSAERPKGSFSTLEIQRTEQGDSAMYLCASSLRFGDFPYNEQFFGPGTRLTVL.

The chain carries TRBV5-4 and TRBJ2-5; D is ambiguous. From germline, CDR1 is SGHNT and CDR2 YYREEE (reference sequence). CDR3 length: 14 residues. Trimming took off 3 bases at V and 1 base at J, with 10 bases between the two ends. The CDR3 sequence is CASSSPQSQETQYF. The CDR3 nucleotides are TGTGCCAGCAGCTCCCCACAGAGCCAAGAGACCCAGTACTTC.

This chain links TRBV30 with TRBJ1-6, with TRBD1 matching 7 bases. CDR1 and CDR2 from the germline V gene are GTSNPN and SVGIG (reference sequence). Losses at the gene ends were 8 bases for V and 9 bases for J; bases not matched to a gene: 13. The length of the CDR3 is 14 residues. CDR3 nucleotides: TGTGCCGTTGAGAGGGGGCCGAGGGGTTCACCCCTCCACTTT. Its protein is CAVERGPRGSPLHF.

The chain is built from TRBV4-1 and TRBJ2-7; D possibly corresponds to TRBD1 (5 bases). Germline V gene lookup returns CDR1 MGHRA and CDR2 YSYEKL. This CDR3 has 14 amino acids. The V gene lost 4 bases and the J gene lost 0 bases, with 10 bases spanning the gap. This CDR3 reads CASSLRVISYEQYF. DNA for the CDR3: TGCGCCAGCAGCCTCAGGGTAATCTCCTACGAGCAGTACTTC.

The rearrangement uses TRBV28 and TRBJ1-2, with 8 bases matching TRBD1. CDR3 length: 14 residues. The V gene's germline CDR1 is MDHEN and CDR2 SYDVKM. V gave up 6 bases and J gave up 7 bases; unmatched junction bases: 10. The CDR3 DNA reads as TGTGCCAGCAGCCGGCTGACAGGGGTTGTTGGCTACACCTTC. The encoded protein is CASSRLTGVVGYTF.

CDR3 loop: CASSSTLGGTGYGYTF. The CDR3 bases are TGTGCCAGCAGCTCTACATTGGGGGGGACGGGCTATGGCTACACCTTC. The chain couples TRBV5-4 to TRBJ1-2; maybe TRBD1 (5 bases). This CDR3 region has 16 residues. Germline loops: CDR1 SGHNT, CDR2 YYREEE (reference sequence). Trimming cost V 3 bases and J 4 bases, with 19 bases left between them.

The chain carries TRBV6-1 and TRBJ1-1; possible D gene TRBD1, 5 bases. Germline assignment: CDR1 MNHNS and CDR2 SASEGT. Trimming left V 3 bases short and J 0 bases short, with 8 bases between. The CDR3 covers 14 residues. The CDR3 is CASSERQLNTEAFF. In DNA, the CDR3 is TGTGCCAGCAGTGAGCGACAGCTGAACACTGAAGCTTTCTTT.

The V and J genes are TRBV10-2 and TRBJ2-3; D possibly corresponds to TRBD2 (5 bases). Trimming cost V 1 base and J 3 bases, with 8 bases left between them. Germline CDR1 reads WSHSY; CDR2 reads SAAADI. CDR3 size: 14 residues. The CDR3 bases are TGCGCCAGCAGTGAGTTCGGGGAAACAGATACGCAGTATTTT. Translating it yields CASSEFGETDTQYF.

This chain joins TRBV21-1 and TRBJ1-4. TRBV21-1 is shown as a pseudogene. The CDR3 spans 15 residues. CDR3 sequence reads: CASSKQRGKGEKLFF. CDR3 coding DNA: TGTGCCAGCAGCAAACAGCGGGGTAAAGGTGAAAAACTGTTTTTT.